This T cell receptor (beta chain) was identified in a study of CD8+CD57+ T cells in acquired aplastic anemia. Previously, flow cytometry had revealed CD8+CD57+ cell expansion in the patients chosen for sequencing. Trimming removed 4 bases from V and 12 bases from J; junction bases left unmatched: 11. Germline lookup yields CDR1 SGHDN and CDR2 FVKESK. The CDR3 extends over 14 amino acids. Genomic DNA served as template for TCR beta VDJ and CDR3 profiling. TCRdb reprocessed the reads with MiXCR, giving one entry per CDR3 protein. The sample has roughly 120,000 distinct CDR3 sequences, 45% to 60% seen once.

This clonotype was obtained from a human donor with aplastic anemia. The chain couples TRBV14 to TRBJ2-1, with TRBD1 matching over 8 bases. Sequences were obtained from sorted CD4+, CD8+, or CD8+CD57+ T cells (not recorded which) from PBMCs. The CDR3 here is CASSLYGQGKRQFF. The CDR3 DNA reads TGTGCCAGCAGCCTATACGGACAGGGAAAGAGGCAGTTCTTC.